The 21 T cell receptor beta chains reported below all come from one sample, sequenced in a study of T cells in Graves' hyperthyroidism and ophthalmopathy. From RNA transcripts, TCR beta CDR3 regions were amplified. The HTBI primer set served for first-round RT-PCR of the TCR CDR3. Each CDR3 protein gets one entry after TCRdb re-called the multiplex PCR reads with MiXCR. The sample carries 300,000 to 400,000 distinct CDR3 sequences, roughly 13% recorded once. Sequencing was done on a sample of blood. These receptors all stem from a woman younger than 45 with Graves' hyperthyroidism.

J is TRBJ1-3 and V is TRBV30; the D is unclear. Trimming took 0 bases from V and 4 from J, leaving 7 bases between them. Germline V CDR1 and CDR2: GTSNPN, SVGIG (reference sequence). This CDR3 is built from 13 residues. CDR3 nucleotide sequence: TGTGCCTGGAGTGTACGCGGGGGAAACACCATATATTTT. This encodes CAWSVRGGNTIYF.

This clonotype showed up many times. The V gene is TRBV6-1, the J gene TRBJ1-1, with D possibly being TRBD1 (5 bases). The CDR3 sequence is 15 residues long. Germline loops: CDR1 MNHNS, CDR2 SASEGT. The V gene lost 7 bases and the J gene lost 3 bases, with 18 bases spanning the gap. The CDR3 reads CASTSGVRADTEAFF. For the CDR3, the DNA is TGTGCCAGCACCTCGGGAGTCAGGGCGGACACTGAAGCTTTCTTT.

The rearrangement uses TRBV20-1 and TRBJ2-3; D uncertain. The ends were cut back, 6 bases at V and 4 bases at J, with 20 bases in the middle. The length of the CDR3 is 15 residues. Germline CDR1 DFQATT, CDR2 SNEGSKA (reference sequence). The CDR3 DNA reads TGCAGTGCCCCCCGGGCCGGCTTTGGGTCAGATACGCAGTATTTT. It yields the protein CSAPRAGFGSDTQYF.

This clonotype appeared many times. The V and J genes are TRBV27 and TRBJ2-5; no clear D gene. Trimming took 2 bases from V and 2 from J, leaving 9 bases between them. The germline gives CDR1 MNHEY, CDR2 SMNVEV (reference sequence). The CDR3 sequence is 14 residues long. As DNA, the CDR3 is TGTGCCAGCAGTTTAGCCAGGCGACAAGAGACCCAGTACTTC. This gives the protein CASSLARRQETQYF.

This clonotype was detected only a few times. The CDR3, as DNA: TGTGCCAGCAGCCCTCGACGAGAGACGGGAGAGACCCAGTACTTC. Its protein product is CASSPRRETGETQYF. The chain joins TRBV3-1 to TRBJ2-5; D not certain. The CDR3 runs to 15 residues. Trimming left V 4 bases short and J 4 bases short, with 16 bases between. Germline CDR1 reads LGHDT; CDR2 reads YNNKEL (reference sequence).

This clonotype turned up a few times. The chain combines TRBV20-1 with TRBJ1-5; 7 bases line up with TRBD1. Looked up from germline, CDR1 is DFQATT and CDR2 is SNEGSKA (reference sequence). Unmatched junction bases numbered 6, after V lost 5 bases and J lost 2 bases. CDR3 length: 14 amino acids. The CDR3 protein is CSAYTGVGNQPQHF. CDR3 nucleotides: TGCAGTGCTTATACAGGGGTAGGCAATCAGCCCCAGCATTTT.

On this clonotype: This clone may be a read error of a much larger clone one base away. The rearrangement joins TRBV28 to TRBJ2-1; a possible D gene is TRBD2 (6 bases). The CDR3 consists of 16 residues. CDR1 is MDHEN, CDR2 SYDVKM, per germline. The DNA of the CDR3 is TGTGCCAGCAGGGGGACTCGGATGAGCTCCTACAATGAGCAGTGCTTC. This encodes CASRGTRMSSYNEQCF.

This clonotype was counted many times. The CDR3 is CASSKLAGDTGELFF. The CDR3 DNA reads TGTGCCAGCAGCAAGCTAGCGGGAGACACCGGGGAGCTGTTTTTT. This chain links TRBV7-9 with TRBJ2-2; 10 bases are shared with TRBD2. This CDR3 contains 15 residues. Germline values: CDR1 SEHNR, CDR2 FQNEAQ (reference sequence). V was pared by 5 bases and J by 3 bases, with 3 bases of the junction left unmatched.

This clonotype was counted many times. The genes are TRBV7-8 and TRBJ1-1; TRBD1 matches 8 bases. CDR3 length equals 15 residues. Unmatched junction bases numbered 8, after V lost 4 bases and J lost 4 bases. Germline V gene sequence: CDR1 SGHVS, CDR2 FQNEAQ. CDR3 in amino acids: CASSSRPGGGTEAFF. DNA for the CDR3: TGTGCCAGCAGCTCCCGCCCAGGGGGCGGCACTGAAGCTTTCTTT.

In DNA form, the CDR3 reads TGTGCCAGCAGTTTAGGGGGAATTGGGGAGACCCAGTACTTC. It is translated as CASSLGGIGETQYF. The rearrangement uses TRBV28 and TRBJ2-5, with D possibly called TRBD1 or TRBD2 (5 bases each). Trimming removed 2 bases at V and 5 bases at J, with 12 bases between. This CDR3 comprises 14 residues. Germline V gives CDR1 MDHEN, CDR2 SYDVKM.

This clonotype was seen a handful of times. The genes are TRBV7-9 and TRBJ2-5; 11 bases agree with TRBD1. The CDR3 has 14 amino acids. The V segment lost 4 bases and the J segment 3 bases; nucleotides outside the gene matches: 1. Germline V lookup: CDR1 SEHNR, CDR2 FQNEAQ (reference sequence). CDR3 DNA: TGTGCCAGCAGCTCGGGACAGGGGGAAGAGACCCAGTACTTC. This codes for CASSSGQGEETQYF.

The chain recombines TRBV6-1 with TRBJ2-7; no reliable D call. Germline V gene lookup returns CDR1 MNHNS and CDR2 SASEGT. Trimming took off 8 bases at V and 3 bases at J, with 14 bases between the two ends. This CDR3 contains 13 residues. In DNA, the CDR3 is TGTGCCAGCTCACCCGCAAGCAGCTACGAGCAGTACTTC. As protein: CASSPASSYEQYF.

This clonotype was recorded a few times. J is TRBJ1-2 and V is TRBV20-1, with 7 bases matching TRBD1. After removal of 3 bases from V and 8 bases from J, the junction contained 6 bases not matched to a gene. Germline CDR1 reads DFQATT; CDR2 reads SNEGSKA (reference sequence). The CDR3 sequence is 12 residues long. CDR3 residues: CSASQGDKGYTF. The CDR3 DNA follows: TGCAGTGCTAGTCAGGGGGACAAGGGCTACACCTTC.

This clonotype has only one observation. The J gene is TRBJ2-7, the V gene TRBV19; D is ambiguous. The germline V gene encodes CDR1 LNHDA and CDR2 SQIVND (reference sequence). The CDR3 has 14 residues. V dropped 5 bases and J dropped 1 base, with 12 bases sitting between them. The CDR3 region is CASSAADPSYEQYF. Written as DNA, the CDR3 is TGTGCCAGTAGTGCGGCGGACCCGTCCTACGAGCAGTACTTC. The variable domain in full, completed from reference TRBV19 and TRBJ2-7, reads DGGITQSPKYLFRKEGQNVTLSCEQNLNHDAMYWYRQDPGQGLRLIYYSQIVNDFQKGDIAEGYSVSREKKESFPLTVTSAQKNPTAFYLCASSAADPSYEQYFGPGTRLTVT.

This clonotype was found many times. V usage is TRBV29-1 and J usage is TRBJ2-7, with TRBD1 matching 10 bases. Germline V gene lookup returns CDR1 SQVTM and CDR2 ANQGSEA. This CDR3 has 12 residues. J was trimmed by 5 bases and V by 7 bases; bases with no gene match: 5. The CDR3: CSAGTGVHEQYF. CDR3 in DNA: TGCAGCGCTGGGACAGGGGTCCACGAGCAGTACTTC.

This clonotype was seen repeatedly, ten times or more. This sequence joins TRBV27 and TRBJ2-7, with D maybe TRBD2 (6 bases). This CDR3 has 13 amino acids. The germline V gene has CDR1 MNHEY and CDR2 SMNVEV (reference sequence). V shed 6 bases and J shed 4 bases, with 13 bases lying between them. The CDR3 DNA is TGTGCCAGCAGGCCGGGACTTTTATACGAGCAGTACTTC. Its translation is CASRPGLLYEQYF.

This clonotype showed up many times. The chain is built from TRBV12-3 or TRBV12-4 and TRBJ1-1, with 7 nucleotides matching TRBD1. The CDR3 runs 12 residues. V was clipped by 3 bases and J by 6 bases; unmatched bases: 1. The DNA for the CDR3 is TGTGCCAGCAGTTTTCAGGGGGCTGAAGCTTTCTTT. This codes for CASSFQGAEAFF.

There are many counts of this clonotype. The chain joins TRBV12-3 or TRBV12-4 to TRBJ2-1, with TRBD1 as a possible D gene (6 bases). The length of the CDR3 is 15 residues. The ends were cut back, 4 bases at V and 0 bases at J, with 10 bases in the middle. DNA of the CDR3: TGTGCCAGCAGTTGGGGGACAAGCTCCTACAATGAGCAGTTCTTC. Amino acids: CASSWGTSSYNEQFF.

Details on this clonotype: A much more abundant neighbour one base away suggests this may be a read error. The chain recombines TRBV2 with TRBJ2-7; 12 bases align to TRBD2. V lost 4 bases and J lost 2; bases outside the gene matches: 3. The germline V gene encodes CDR1 SNHLY and CDR2 FYNNEI. CDR3 length equals 15 residues. CDR3 residues: CASSGGLAGPYEQYF. The CDR3 DNA follows: TGTGCCAGCAGTGGAGGACTAGCGGGACCCTACGAGCAGTACTTC.

J is TRBJ2-7 and V is TRBV6-2 or TRBV6-3; maybe TRBD2 (5 bases). This CDR3 is 14 amino acids long. CDR1 is MNHEY and CDR2 is SVGEGT in the germline V gene. The germline V and J ends were trimmed by 2 bases and 4 bases, with 12 bases remaining between them. As DNA, the CDR3 is TGTGCCAGCAGTTACGTAGCGCCGACATACGAGCAGTACTTC. Its translation: CASSYVAPTYEQYF.

This clonotype was seen repeatedly, ten times or more. This chain uses TRBV6-1 with TRBJ2-1, with 9 bases aligning to TRBD1. The germline gives CDR1 MNHNS, CDR2 SASEGT. With 0 bases clipped from V and 8 bases from J, the junction kept 8 bases outside the gene matches. CDR3 length: 16 amino acids. The CDR3 region has the DNA TGTGCCAGCAGTGAAGCGTTTGGGACAGGGTCCGATGAGCAGTTCTTC. The encoded protein is CASSEAFGTGSDEQFF.